This TCR beta chain was captured by sequencing in a study of CD8+CD57+ T cells in acquired aplastic anemia. For the study at large: The mean DNA yield obtained from sorted CD4+ and CD8+ cells came to approximately 3.2 ug. CD4+ cells from healthy donors averaged approximately 9.8 million reads.

Findings of the study overall: There were some 30 CD8+ CDR3 sequences that occurred in both patients and controls.

TCR beta VDJ and CDR3 profiles were obtained from a genomic DNA template. Each CDR3 protein gets one entry after TCRdb re-called the reads with MiXCR. Altogether 75,000 to 90,000 distinct CDR3 sequences are present, more than 40% being singletons, with the ten largest covering approximately 60%. This clonotype appeared many times. Its antigen is currently unknown. The V end lost 6 bases, the J end lost 4 bases, and 18 bases lay between the germline ends. The CDR3 runs to 15 residues. This chain joins TRBV12-3 or TRBV12-4 and TRBJ1-1, with D possibly TRBD1 on 5 matching bases. The clonotype originates from a human donor in good health, serving as a control. Material for sequencing was sorted CD4+, CD8+, or CD8+CD57+ T cells (not recorded which) from PBMCs. The CDR3, as DNA: TGTGCCAGCAGCCCCAGGCCAGGGCCGATCACTGAAGCTTTCTTT. This encodes CASSPRPGPITEAFF.